These 20 T cell receptor beta chains share one sample of origin, sequenced in a study of blood T cell repertoires in COVID-19. Generated by immunoSEQ multiplex PCR, the TCRdb table keeps only in-frame clones and is missing some. Of approximately 170,000 clones in the sample, 70% to 85% are singletons; the top ten hold around an eighth. Sequenced input: peripheral blood. The receptor set was obtained from a woman in her 50s with acute or convalescent COVID-19.

This clone was recorded only once. V and J are TRBV10-3 and TRBJ1-5; 11 bases map to TRBD1. With 6 bases clipped from V and 4 bases from J, the junction kept 2 bases outside the gene matches. Germline V gene lookup returns CDR1 ENHRY and CDR2 SYGVKD. The CDR3 sequence is 14 residues long. The CDR3 nucleotides read TGTGCCATCAGCCGGGACAGGGGGAATCAGCCCCAGCATTTT. Its translation: CAISRDRGNQPQHF.

This clone was counted ten times or more. This sequence joins TRBV28 and TRBJ2-3, with TRBD2 identical over 7 bases. The CDR3 sequence is 15 residues long. Germline CDR1 MDHEN, CDR2 SYDVKM. The J segment lost 0 bases and the V segment lost 7 bases, leaving 7 bases of the junction unmatched. For the CDR3, the DNA is TGTGCCAGCACTCAGGGAGGGTCTAGCACAGATACGCAGTATTTT. Encoded protein: CASTQGGSSTDTQYF.

This chain connects TRBV28 to TRBJ1-1, with 7 nucleotides matching TRBD1. V gave up 4 bases and J gave up 10 bases; unmatched junction bases: 12. CDR1 is MDHEN and CDR2 is SYDVKM in the germline V gene. The CDR3 spans 14 residues. This CDR3 is CASSSLQGTRTAFF. As DNA, the CDR3 is TGTGCCAGCAGTTCTCTACAGGGGACCCGTACAGCTTTCTTT.

V gene TRBV27 combines with J gene TRBJ2-7; 12 bases map to TRBD1. The length of the CDR3 is 13 residues. The germline V gene encodes CDR1 MNHEY and CDR2 SMNVEV (reference sequence). J gave up 6 bases and V 6 bases, and 3 bases lay outside the gene matches. The CDR3 nucleotides read TGTGCCAGCAGGGGACAGGGGGCGGTCGAGCAGTACTTC. Protein product: CASRGQGAVEQYF.

The rearrangement links TRBV5-1 to TRBJ1-1, with a weak D call TRBD1 (6 bases). The V gene's germline CDR1 is SGHRS and CDR2 YFSETQ. V dropped 8 bases and J dropped 3 bases, with 17 bases sitting between them. This CDR3 comprises 14 residues. The CDR3 nucleotides read TGCGCCAGTAGTTGGGGGCCTGGGGACACTGAAGCTTTCTTT. Translation gives CASSWGPGDTEAFF.

The chain carries TRBV7-2 and TRBJ2-2; possible D gene TRBD2, 6 bases. The V gene lost 6 bases and the J gene lost 6 bases, with 17 bases spanning the gap. This CDR3 is 15 amino acids long. Germline V gene data show CDR1 as SGHTA and CDR2 as FQGNSA. Here the CDR3 reads CASSLSGGSPGELFF. The CDR3 DNA is TGTGCCAGCAGTCTTAGTGGGGGGTCCCCCGGGGAGCTGTTTTTT.

The chain carries TRBV6-5 and TRBJ1-2; D not resolved. Germline CDR1 MNHEY, CDR2 SVGAGI. Trimming pared 0 bases from V and 8 bases from J, leaving 7 bases between. The CDR3 consists of 12 residues. The CDR3 nucleotides are TGTGCCAGCAGTTACTCGGGAGGGGGCTACACCTTC. This translates into CASSYSGGGYTF.

The V gene is TRBV6-5, the J gene TRBJ1-2, with TRBD1 identical over 7 bases. Germline CDR1 is MNHEY and CDR2 is SVGAGI. J lost 8 bases, V lost 6 bases, and 12 bases had no gene match. This CDR3 has 14 residues. This CDR3 is CASSPDRALGGYTF. The CDR3 DNA reads as TGTGCCAGCAGCCCCGACAGGGCCCTCGGCGGCTACACCTTC.

The chain combines TRBV24-1 with TRBJ1-5, with D maybe TRBD1 (6 bases). Germline lookup yields CDR1 KGHDR and CDR2 SFDVKD. V lost 3 bases and J 4 bases, leaving 12 bases between the germline ends. This CDR3 is built from 15 residues. The CDR3 nucleotides read TGTGCCACCAGTGATACGGGGGGCTTAAATCAGCCCCAGCATTTT. This translates into CATSDTGGLNQPQHF.

The CDR3 DNA reads as TGTGCCAGTAGTAGTTCACTAGCGTCCACCGGGGAGCTGTTTTTT. This codes for CASSSSLASTGELFF. The rearrangement links TRBV19 to TRBJ2-2, with 7 positions matching TRBD2. CDR1 LNHDA and CDR2 SQIVND come from the germline V gene (reference sequence). The CDR3 covers 15 residues. The J segment lost 4 bases and the V segment lost 4 bases, leaving 6 bases of the junction unmatched.

J is TRBJ1-2 and V is TRBV19; tentatively, D is TRBD1 (6 bases). This CDR3 contains 15 residues. V lost 5 bases and J 4 bases, leaving 17 bases between the germline ends. In germline, CDR1 is LNHDA, CDR2 SQIVND (reference sequence). The CDR3: CASSLHREGTYGYTF. DNA for the CDR3: TGTGCCAGTAGTCTCCACAGGGAAGGTACCTATGGCTACACCTTC.

This chain's CDR3 is CASSLAGQSYEQYF. CDR3 DNA sequence: TGCGCCAGCAGCTTGGCCGGACAATCCTACGAGCAGTACTTC. The chain carries TRBV5-1 and TRBJ2-7; a possible D gene is TRBD1 (5 bases). V lost 0 bases and J 1 base, leaving 8 bases between the germline ends. The CDR3 is made up of 14 amino acids. In germline, CDR1 is SGHRS, CDR2 YFSETQ.

The chain couples TRBV28 to TRBJ1-2, with 9 bases identical to TRBD1. Germline lookup yields CDR1 MDHEN and CDR2 SYDVKM. This CDR3 is built from 15 residues. J was trimmed by 7 bases and V by 4 bases; bases with no gene match: 10. Here the CDR3 reads CASSSLIRDRAGYTF. The CDR3 coding sequence is TGTGCCAGCAGTTCTCTCATCCGGGACAGGGCTGGCTACACCTTC.

The chain uses TRBV30 and TRBJ1-5; 7 positions match TRBD1. Germline values: CDR1 GTSNPN, CDR2 SVGIG (reference sequence). J was trimmed by 2 bases and V by 1 base; bases with no gene match: 2. The CDR3 has 14 residues. CDR3 protein: CAWSGGQGNQPQHF. CDR3 DNA sequence: TGTGCCTGGAGTGGAGGACAGGGCAATCAGCCCCAGCATTTT. Using reference TRBV30 and TRBJ1-5 for the parts outside the CDR3, the full variable domain is SQTIHQWPATLVQPVGSPLSLECTVEGTSNPNLYWYRQAAGRGLQLLFYSVGIGQISSEVPQNLSASRPQDRQFILSSKKLLLSDSGFYLCAWSGGQGNQPQHFGDGTRLSIL.

The V call is TRBV11-2, the J call TRBJ1-2; 7 positions match TRBD1. Germline V gives CDR1 SGHAT, CDR2 FQNNGV. With 4 bases clipped from V and 1 base from J, the junction kept 6 bases outside the gene matches. The CDR3 runs to 15 residues. The CDR3 spells CASSSYRGSNYGYTF. CDR3 sequence (DNA): TGTGCCAGCAGCTCCTACAGGGGCAGTAACTATGGCTACACCTTC.

The chain carries TRBV24-1 and TRBJ2-5, with TRBD1 matching 10 bases. CDR3 length equals 15 residues. V shed 5 bases, J shed 7 bases, and the junction held 9 bases outside the gene matches. CDR1 is KGHDR and CDR2 is SFDVKD in the germline V gene. CDR3 in amino acids: CATSGTGTGEGTQYF. The CDR3 DNA reads as TGTGCCACCAGTGGCACAGGGACAGGGGAGGGGACCCAGTACTTC.

This chain links TRBV3-1 (or the pseudogene TRBV3-2) with TRBJ1-1; no definite D call. V was clipped by 7 bases and J by 4 bases, with 16 bases between them. The CDR3 is 14 amino acids. The germline CDR1 and CDR2 sequences are LGHDT and YNNKEL (reference sequence). CDR3 DNA: TGTGCCAGCACCCCGGGAAGAAGAGCCACTGAAGCTTTCTTT. It translates to CASTPGRRATEAFF.

This clone has a single count. V usage is TRBV6-5 and J usage is TRBJ2-3, with TRBD2 matching over 9 bases. The CDR3 sequence is 15 residues long. Germline V CDR1 and CDR2: MNHEY, SVGAGI. After removal of 6 bases from V and 3 bases from J, the junction contained 7 bases not matched to a gene. CDR3: CASSRGAGGTDTQYF. The CDR3 nucleotides are TGTGCCAGCAGCCGAGGGGCGGGGGGGACAGATACGCAGTATTTT.

The V gene is TRBV4-1, the J gene TRBJ2-7, with D uncertain. CDR1 is MGHRA, CDR2 YSYEKL, per germline. CDR3 size: 13 residues. Trimming took off 0 bases at V and 5 bases at J, with 8 bases between the two ends. CDR3 in DNA: TGCGCCAGCAGCCAAGACAGAATCGACGAGCAGTACTTC. Translating it yields CASSQDRIDEQYF.

This clone was detected only once. This chain connects TRBV13 to TRBJ1-4, with D perhaps TRBD1 (5 bases). V shed 5 bases and J shed 8 bases, with 15 bases lying between them. Germline CDR1 and CDR2: PRHDT and FYEKMQ (reference sequence). CDR3 length equals 14 residues. The CDR3 protein is CASSARGKGEKLFF. The CDR3, as DNA: TGTGCCAGCAGCGCTAGGGGTAAAGGAGAAAAACTGTTTTTT. Full variable domain (outside the CDR3, taken from reference TRBV13 and TRBJ1-4): AAGVIQSPRHLIKEKRETATLKCYPIPRHDTVYWYQQGPGQDPQFLISFYEKMQSDKGSIPDRFSAQQFSDYHSELNMSSLELGDSALYFCASSARGKGEKLFFGSGTQLSVL.